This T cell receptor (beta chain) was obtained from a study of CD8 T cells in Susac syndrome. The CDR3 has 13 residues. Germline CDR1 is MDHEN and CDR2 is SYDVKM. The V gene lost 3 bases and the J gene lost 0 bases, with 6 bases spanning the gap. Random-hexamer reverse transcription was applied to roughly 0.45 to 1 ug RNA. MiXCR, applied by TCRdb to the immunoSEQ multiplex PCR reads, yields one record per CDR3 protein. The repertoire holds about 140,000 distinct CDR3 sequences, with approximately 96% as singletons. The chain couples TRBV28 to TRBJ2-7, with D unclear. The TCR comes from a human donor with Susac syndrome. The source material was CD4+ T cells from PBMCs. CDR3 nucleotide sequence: TGTGCCAGCAGTTTTGAGAGCTCCTACGAGCAGTACTTC. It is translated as CASSFESSYEQYF.